The 4 T cell receptor beta chains presented below share a single source sample, sequenced in a study of identical twins. TCRdb reanalysed the 5' RACE reads using MiXCR and keeps one entry per CDR3 protein. Among fewer than 350,000 distinct CDR3 sequences listed, approximately 8.5% were seen once. The same sample was also studied in work on yellow fever vaccine responses in identical twins.

The material sequenced was memory (CD45RO+) T cells sorted from blood. The receptors here all came from a woman aged 18-29 years in good health.

This clonotype was recorded many times. The chain employs TRBV14 and TRBJ1-2; D is undetermined. The CDR3 runs 14 residues. Trimming removed 1 base at V and 0 bases at J, with 6 bases between. Germline lookup yields CDR1 SGHDN and CDR2 FVKESK. Here the CDR3 reads CASSQAITNYGYTF. In nucleotides, the CDR3 is TGTGCCAGCAGCCAAGCCATCACTAACTATGGCTACACCTTC.

This clonotype was counted a few times. The chain combines TRBV2 with TRBJ2-3; the match to TRBD2 covers 7 bases. With 4 bases clipped from V and 9 bases from J, the junction kept 13 bases outside the gene matches. The CDR3 has 15 amino acids. Per germline, CDR1 SNHLY and CDR2 FYNNEI. Here the CDR3 DNA reads TGTGCCAGCAGTGGGGGCGCGGCGGGAGCAGGCACGCAGTATTTT. Its protein is CASSGGAAGAGTQYF.

This clonotype came up many times. V is TRBV5-1 and J is TRBJ2-1, with TRBD2 identical over 8 bases. The CDR3 runs to 15 residues. In germline, CDR1 is SGHRS, CDR2 YFSETQ. V lost 4 bases and J lost 5; bases outside the gene matches: 8. As DNA, the CDR3 is TGCGCCAGCAGCCGCAACGGGGGGGCGAACAATGAGCAGTTCTTC. It specifies CASSRNGGANNEQFF. The variable domain in full, with the rest retrieved from reference TRBV5-1 and TRBJ2-1, is KAGVTQTPRYLIKTRGQQVTLSCSPISGHRSVSWYQQTPGQGLQFLFEYFSETQRNKGNFPGRFSGRQFSNSRSEMNVSTLELGDSALYLCASSRNGGANNEQFFGPGTRLTVL.

The table lists this clonotype with many counts. Here the CDR3 DNA reads TGTGCCAGCAGCCCCGGGAGGGGACAGGGGAGTTTGGATACGCAGTATTTT. It specifies CASSPGRGQGSLDTQYF. This chain uses TRBV4-2 with TRBJ2-3, with 10 bases identical to TRBD1. Germline loops: CDR1 LGHNA, CDR2 YNFKEQ. The length of the CDR3 is 17 residues. V trimming: 4 bases; J trimming: 6 bases; junction bases outside the gene matches: 13.